The 21 T cell receptor beta chains presented below share a single source sample, sequenced in a study of CD8 T cells in Susac syndrome. Reverse transcription of about 0.5 to 1 ug RNA used random hexamers. In TCRdb, the immunoSEQ multiplex PCR reads were re-called with MiXCR into one record per CDR3 protein. The sample records about 150,000 distinct CDR3 sequences, approximately 95% being singletons. Sequencing was carried out using CD4+ T cells from PBMCs. The receptors derive from a human donor with Susac syndrome.

The gene calls are TRBV5-1 and TRBJ1-6; D call uncertain. The CDR3 loop spans 12 amino acids. V was shortened by 0 bases and J by 14 bases, with 9 bases between the two germline ends. Germline V CDR1 and CDR2: SGHRS, YFSETQ. CDR3 in DNA: TGCGCCAGCAGCTTGGTTGGGGAAGCCCTCCACTTT. Translation: CASSLVGEALHF.

The chain combines TRBV6-2 or TRBV6-3 with TRBJ2-7, with 8 bases fitting TRBD2. Germline CDR1 reads MNHEY; CDR2 reads SVGEGT. J was trimmed by 2 bases and V by 9 bases; bases with no gene match: 15. The CDR3 consists of 16 residues. This chain's CDR3 is CASTKREAGVTYEQYF. The CDR3 DNA reads TGTGCCAGTACCAAGCGGGAAGCGGGAGTAACCTACGAGCAGTACTTC.

V is TRBV7-2 and J is TRBJ1-1, with D unclear. V was trimmed by 5 bases and J by 1 base, leaving 11 bases between them. This CDR3 contains 14 residues. Germline V gene lookup returns CDR1 SGHTA and CDR2 FQGNSA. CDR3 sequence: CASSPEGWNTEAFF. CDR3 coding DNA: TGTGCCAGCAGCCCGGAGGGTTGGAACACTGAAGCTTTCTTT.

The chain links TRBV7-2 to TRBJ1-1, with D perhaps TRBD1 (5 bases). V lost 4 bases, J lost 4 bases, and 16 bases lay in between. CDR3 length: 15 residues. The V gene's germline CDR1 is SGHTA and CDR2 FQGNSA. In DNA form, the CDR3 reads TGTGCCAGCAGCTGGGGCGGGGGGGAGGTCACTGAAGCTTTCTTT. Translation: CASSWGGGEVTEAFF.

The V gene is TRBV7-9, the J gene TRBJ1-4; D is perhaps TRBD1 (6 bases). Trimming cost V 5 bases and J 8 bases, with 15 bases left between them. This CDR3 has 14 amino acids. CDR1 and CDR2 from the germline V gene are SEHNR and FQNEAQ (reference sequence). The CDR3 region is CASSPRGLGEKLFF. CDR3 coding DNA: TGTGCCAGCAGCCCAAGGGGGTTAGGGGAAAAACTGTTTTTT.

J is TRBJ1-2 and V is TRBV29-1; a possible D gene is TRBD1 (5 bases). V dropped 4 bases and J dropped 8 bases, with 14 bases sitting between them. Germline values: CDR1 SQVTM, CDR2 ANQGSEA. The CDR3 consists of 12 residues. DNA of the CDR3: TGCAGCGTTGTGTCGCAGGGACGAGGCTACACCTTC. Its protein product is CSVVSQGRGYTF.

The chain employs TRBV27 and TRBJ1-2; the match to TRBD1 covers 9 bases. This CDR3 has 15 residues. CDR1 is MNHEY and CDR2 is SMNVEV in the germline V gene (reference sequence). V trimming: 3 bases; J trimming: 7 bases; junction bases outside the gene matches: 9. CDR3 in amino acids: CASSFSGQGSFGYTF. CDR3 DNA: TGTGCCAGCAGTTTCTCGGGACAGGGAAGTTTTGGCTACACCTTC.

The chain is built from TRBV11-2 and TRBJ2-7, with D hard to call. Per the germline V gene, CDR1 is SGHAT and CDR2 is FQNNGV. This CDR3 has 15 residues. With 3 bases removed from V and 6 bases from J, the gap between germline ends came to 18 bases. CDR3 in amino acids: CASSFGLDPSFEQYF. The DNA for the CDR3 is TGTGCCAGCAGCTTCGGCCTGGACCCGTCGTTCGAGCAGTACTTC.

V and J are TRBV10-3 and TRBJ2-1; 10 positions agree with TRBD2. This CDR3 has 15 residues. V lost 7 bases, J lost 9 bases, and 12 bases stayed unmatched. Germline V gene data show CDR1 as ENHRY and CDR2 as SYGVKD. This CDR3 reads CAITLGLAAGGEQFF. DNA of the CDR3: TGTGCCATCACCCTAGGACTAGCGGCAGGGGGTGAGCAGTTCTTC.

This clonotype showed up just once. The chain recombines TRBV28 with TRBJ1-2; 8 nucleotides align to TRBD1. The V and J ends lost 6 bases and 5 bases, in that order; junction bases with no gene match: 11. This CDR3 comprises 15 residues. Per germline, CDR1 MDHEN and CDR2 SYDVKM. DNA for the CDR3: TGTGCCAGCAGCCCCACGGACAGGGCCGGGTATGGCTACACCTTC. Its protein product is CASSPTDRAGYGYTF.

This chain uses TRBV24-1 with TRBJ1-5, with 8 bases identical to TRBD1. CDR1 and CDR2 from the germline V gene are KGHDR and SFDVKD. CDR3 length: 15 amino acids. The trim removed 4 bases at V and 4 bases at J, leaving 5 bases unmatched. CDR3 nucleotides: TGTGCCACCAGTGACTCGACAGGGGAGAATCAGCCCCAGCATTTT. Its translation: CATSDSTGENQPQHF.

The rearrangement links TRBV4-1 to TRBJ2-1; D might be TRBD2 (6 bases). Trimming cost V 1 base and J 0 bases, with 16 bases left between them. The CDR3 spans 18 residues. The germline CDR1 and CDR2 sequences are MGHRA and YSYEKL. The CDR3 nucleotides are TGCGCCAGCAGCCAAGGACTGGCGCGGGGTAGCTCCTACAATGAGCAGTTCTTC. It yields the protein CASSQGLARGSSYNEQFF.

The chain recombines TRBV3-1 with TRBJ2-7, with D perhaps given as TRBD1 or TRBD2 (5 bases each). Germline CDR1 and CDR2: LGHDT and YNNKEL (reference sequence). Trimming removed 1 base at V and 4 bases at J, with 20 bases between. The CDR3 length is 17 residues. For the CDR3, the DNA is TGTGCCAGCAGCCAAGGGCCAGCAGGGTGGGAGTCGTACGAGCAGTACTTC. Its protein is CASSQGPAGWESYEQYF.

This chain uses TRBV29-1 with TRBJ1-2; TRBD1 is a possible D gene (5 bases). The CDR3 loop spans 18 amino acids. Trimming pared 6 bases from V and 2 bases from J, leaving 28 bases between. Germline CDR1 SQVTM, CDR2 ANQGSEA. CDR3 bases: TGCAGCGTGTTGGGGACCGGGTCTCATTCCCGGGAGAACTATGGCTACACCTTC. It codes for CSVLGTGSHSRENYGYTF.

This chain uses TRBV12-3 or TRBV12-4 with TRBJ1-5; the D gene is possibly TRBD1 (6 bases). The CDR3 is made up of 14 amino acids. Trimming removed 5 bases at V and 3 bases at J, with 11 bases between. In DNA form, the CDR3 reads TGTGCCAGCAGTCCAGACAGGTCCAATCAGCCCCAGCATTTT. Translating it yields CASSPDRSNQPQHF.

The chain uses TRBV9 and TRBJ1-6, with 7 bases that match TRBD1. Trimming removed 2 bases from V and 6 bases from J; junction bases left unmatched: 2. The V gene's germline CDR1 is SGDLS and CDR2 YYNGEE. The CDR3 consists of 14 residues. This CDR3 reads CASSVTGVNSPLHF. For the CDR3, the DNA is TGTGCCAGCAGCGTCACAGGGGTTAATTCACCCCTCCACTTT.

The CDR3 DNA follows: TGCGCCAGCAGCTCGGGGGCTCCGCTTGAAAAACTGTTTTTT. This translates into CASSSGAPLEKLFF. V is TRBV5-1 and J is TRBJ1-4, with a weak D call TRBD1 (6 bases). This CDR3 contains 14 residues. Trimming stripped 3 bases from V and 7 bases from J, with 13 bases between. Germline CDR1 is SGHRS and CDR2 is YFSETQ.

V usage is TRBV30 and J usage is TRBJ2-1, with TRBD2 matching over 8 bases. The CDR3 is 14 residues long. Germline CDR1 GTSNPN, CDR2 SVGIG (reference sequence). Germline trimming cut 2 bases from V and 8 bases from J; bases unmatched to any gene: 8. CDR3 residues: CAWSLASGSYEQFF. CDR3 nucleotides: TGTGCCTGGAGTTTGGCTAGCGGGTCTTATGAGCAGTTCTTC.

The chain carries TRBV5-1 and TRBJ2-1; D might be TRBD1 or TRBD2, each matching 5 bases. Trimming shortened V by 4 bases and J by 2 bases, and 13 bases separated the two germline ends. This CDR3 has 15 residues. Germline lookup yields CDR1 SGHRS and CDR2 YFSETQ. The CDR3 DNA follows: TGCGCCAGCAGCCCGGACATGGGGGCCTACAATGAGCAGTTCTTC. Translated, it gives CASSPDMGAYNEQFF. Using reference TRBV5-1 and TRBJ2-1 for the parts outside the CDR3, the full variable domain is KAGVTQTPRYLIKTRGQQVTLSCSPISGHRSVSWYQQTPGQGLQFLFEYFSETQRNKGNFPGRFSGRQFSNSRSEMNVSTLELGDSALYLCASSPDMGAYNEQFFGPGTRLTVL.

The chain joins TRBV30 to TRBJ2-1; 7 nucleotides agree with TRBD1. V trimming: 5 bases; J trimming: 7 bases; junction bases outside the gene matches: 5. This CDR3 region has 12 residues. Germline CDR1 and CDR2: GTSNPN and SVGIG (reference sequence). This CDR3 is CAWDRARNEQFF. The CDR3 DNA follows: TGTGCCTGGGACAGGGCTAGAAATGAGCAGTTCTTC. The full variable domain, with the rest looked up from reference TRBV30 and TRBJ2-1, is SQTIHQWPATLVQPVGSPLSLECTVEGTSNPNLYWYRQAAGRGLQLLFYSVGIGQISSEVPQNLSASRPQDRQFILSSKKLLLSDSGFYLCAWDRARNEQFFGPGTRLTVL.

The chain combines TRBV6-2 or TRBV6-3 with TRBJ1-2, with D unresolved. CDR1 MNHEY and CDR2 SVGEGT come from the germline V gene. The V end was cut by 10 bases, the J end by 6 bases, with 15 bases between. This CDR3 comprises 12 residues. The CDR3 loop is CATEEAVHGYTF. CDR3 nucleotide sequence: TGTGCCACCGAAGAGGCGGTCCATGGCTACACCTTC.